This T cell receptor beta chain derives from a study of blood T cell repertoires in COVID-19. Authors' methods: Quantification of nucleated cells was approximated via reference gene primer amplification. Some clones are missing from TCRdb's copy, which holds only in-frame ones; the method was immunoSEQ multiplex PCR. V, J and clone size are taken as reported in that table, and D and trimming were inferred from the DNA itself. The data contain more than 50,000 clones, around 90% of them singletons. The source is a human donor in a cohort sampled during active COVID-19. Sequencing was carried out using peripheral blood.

As DNA, the CDR3 is TGTGCCAGCAGCAGCTCCGGGACAGCCTTAGAGCAGTACTTC. Protein product: CASSSSGTALEQYF. V usage is TRBV21-1 and J usage is TRBJ2-7; the table's TRBD1 call for D was not verified on the DNA. TRBV21-1 is marked as a pseudogene. The CDR3 runs to 14 residues.